A selection of T cell receptor beta chains follows, all from one sample in a study of T cell responses to AZD1222 COVID-19 vaccine. The protocol was immunoSEQ multiplex PCR, while the TCRdb copy is restricted to in-frame clones and leaves out a portion. The table includes about 110,000 clones, approximately 90% detected once. The sample in question was peripheral blood, obtained on day 0 of AZD1222 vaccination. The receptors were gathered from an adult in good health. The conserved cysteine and the conserved F or W are not part of the CDR3 here. The D gene is left open where the match is weak. Clone size appears in some rows only: once, few, many, or a class for an expanded clone.

v_call,d_call,clone_size,j_call,cdr3_aa
TRBV7-9,NA,NA,TRBJ1-4,ASTRGGGNEKLF
TRBV27,TRBD1,NA,TRBJ1-4,ASSPGQGGGEKLF
TRBV4-1,NA,NA,TRBJ2-2,ASSQGDWGNTGELF
TRBV6-5,TRBD1,NA,TRBJ1-4,ASSFMTGIGEKLF
TRBV6-2/TRBV6-3,NA,few,TRBJ2-1,ASSFSLAVEQF
TRBV9,TRBD2,NA,TRBJ2-7,ASSVAPRAGVYEQY
TRBV13,NA,NA,TRBJ2-3,ASLKSALSATDTQY
TRBV19,NA,NA,TRBJ1-3,ASSFWSFGNTIY
TRBV4-3,NA,NA,TRBJ1-3,ASSQDRGIYSGNTIY
TRBV29-1,NA,NA,TRBJ1-1,SVARLGLTEAF
TRBV7-9,TRBD2,NA,TRBJ2-2,ASSLTGTTNTGELF
TRBV7-9,NA,NA,TRBJ1-4,ASSLGGQGNEKLF
TRBV9,TRBD2,once,TRBJ2-1,ASSPLAGGLYNEQF
TRBV19,NA,NA,TRBJ1-1,ASSIGQGYTEAF
TRBV25-1,NA,NA,TRBJ1-6,ASSDTGTSSPLH
TRBV2,NA,NA,TRBJ1-1,AITTELNTEAF
TRBV5-4,TRBD1,once,TRBJ1-3,ASSVTGDSGNTIY
TRBV7-3,NA,NA,TRBJ2-2,ASSPTGNTGELF
TRBV11-2,TRBD1,NA,TRBJ1-6,ASSSLRDSSPLH
TRBV5-1,NA,NA,TRBJ2-7,ASSRADSPYEQY
TRBV25-1,NA,NA,TRBJ1-6,ASNSGDSPLH
TRBV29-1,NA,NA,TRBJ1-1,SVGHNTEAF